These T cell receptor beta chains were read from a single sample in a study of identical twins. MiXCR, run by TCRdb on the 5' RACE reads, gives a single entry per CDR3 protein. Here the sample spans 500,000 to 600,000 distinct CDR3 sequences, around 20% being singletons. This same sample was also taken into another study, of T cells expressing NK-cell markers.

Sequencing was performed on CD4+ T cells sorted from blood. These receptors were obtained from a young woman in good health. CDR3s leave out the opening cysteine and the closing phenylalanine or tryptophan. Fields, in order: V gene, CDR3 protein.

TRBV20-1,SARALAGGTDTQY
TRBV5-1,ASSYLQGETQY
TRBV6-1,ASSPGTVYQPQH
TRBV6-5,ASSSRQGGPDTQY
TRBV7-9,ASSFTSDTQY
TRBV5-8,ASSLVPGQGRDTQY
TRBV5-1,ASSFAEGGEQF
TRBV4-2,ASSQWGTPGRSSYEQY
TRBV12-3/TRBV12-4,ASSWGPHNEQF
TRBV10-3,AISKGDDNQPQH
TRBV6-5,ASSYTPRRRTTEAF
TRBV6-2/TRBV6-3,ASSRDRLRGANVLT
TRBV20-1,SAYGLAGSDTQY
TRBV12-3/TRBV12-4,ASSFRTGTDTQY
TRBV7-2,ASSPKGRDLYGYT
TRBV18,ASSPSDGLNTEAF
TRBV29-1,SVYGTGEYEQY
TRBV5-1,ASGSPGSAEQF
TRBV5-1,ASSAGQVHNEQF
TRBV12-3/TRBV12-4,ASSLSNGDTQY
TRBV7-8,ASSLEPRSNEQF
TRBV20-1,SARRVGQPQH
TRBV20-1,SGAGTSGSGEQF
TRBV18,ASSPPTGGHNEQF
TRBV12-3/TRBV12-4,ASSNLPGLAGTDTQY
TRBV15,ATSRGPAVPYNEQF
TRBV12-3/TRBV12-4,ASSLRPPRNEQF
TRBV6-1,ASRRRQGPLNQPQH
TRBV7-9,ASSLGQVSNEQF
TRBV6-2/TRBV6-3,ASSLTSGTRESTDTQY
TRBV12-3/TRBV12-4,ASSLGQASTDTQY
TRBV7-8,ASSLATREIEQF
TRBV20-1,SARTSGRIDTQY
TRBV11-3,ASSEAGGPYNEQF
TRBV5-1,ASRRGDVATNEKLF
TRBV2,ASRVDSLNTEAF
TRBV7-3,ASSATDSPLH
TRBV5-1,ASSLNGGLPQETQY
TRBV5-1,ASSSLAGVGETQY
TRBV10-2,ASTFWGTEQY
TRBV7-2,ASSQGPYNEQF
TRBV5-1,ASSLYTAATGELF
TRBV7-2,ASSLAPGYDEQF
TRBV27,ASTSRSTDTQY
TRBV20-1,SAIGVGQPQH
TRBV12-3/TRBV12-4,ASSLGRLPTGELF
TRBV6-5,ASSSGLRAF
TRBV27,ASSFGRQGMNTEAF